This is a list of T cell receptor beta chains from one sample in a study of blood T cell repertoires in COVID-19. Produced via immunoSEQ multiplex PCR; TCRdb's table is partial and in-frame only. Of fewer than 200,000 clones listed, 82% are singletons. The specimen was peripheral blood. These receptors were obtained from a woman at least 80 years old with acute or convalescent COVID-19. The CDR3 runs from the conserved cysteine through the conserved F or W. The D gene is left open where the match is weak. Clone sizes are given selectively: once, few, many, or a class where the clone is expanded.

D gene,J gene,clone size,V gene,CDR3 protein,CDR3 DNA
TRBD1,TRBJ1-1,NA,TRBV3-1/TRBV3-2,CASSPERGRITEAFF,TGTGCCAGCAGCCCAGAAAGGGGGCGAATCACTGAAGCTTTCTTT
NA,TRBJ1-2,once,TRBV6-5,CASRQSGTSNYGYTF,TGTGCCAGCCGACAGTCCGGGACATCTAACTATGGCTACACCTTC
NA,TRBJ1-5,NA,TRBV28,CASSSGFGRENQPQHF,TGTGCCAGCAGTTCGGGATTCGGACGTGAGAATCAGCCCCAGCATTTT
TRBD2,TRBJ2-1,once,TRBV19,CASSILADGINEQFF,TGTGCCAGTAGTATCCTAGCGGACGGGATTAATGAGCAGTTCTTC
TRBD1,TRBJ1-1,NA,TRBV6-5,CASSAQRTGDLEAFF,TGTGCCAGCAGCGCACAACGGACAGGGGACCTTGAAGCTTTCTTT
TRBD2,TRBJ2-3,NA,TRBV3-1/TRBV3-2,CASSQGLGLADTDTQYF,TGTGCCAGCAGCCAAGGACTTGGACTAGCGGACACAGATACGCAGTATTTT
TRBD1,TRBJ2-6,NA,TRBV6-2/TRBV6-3,CASSPSGTGGSGANVLTF,TGTGCCAGCAGCCCTTCGGGGACAGGGGGCTCTGGGGCCAACGTCCTGACTTTC
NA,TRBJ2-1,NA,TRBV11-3,CASSFNYNEQFF,TGTGCCAGCAGCTTTAACTACAATGAGCAGTTCTTC
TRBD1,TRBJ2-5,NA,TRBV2,CASQEGGASQETQYF,TGTGCCAGCCAGGAAGGGGGCGCGAGCCAAGAGACCCAGTACTTC
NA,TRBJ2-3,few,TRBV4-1,CASSQGQSTDTQYF,TGCGCCAGCAGCCAAGGACAGAGCACAGATACGCAGTATTTT
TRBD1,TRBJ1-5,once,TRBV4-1,CASSQEWPGQGNQPQHF,TGCGCCAGCAGCCAAGAATGGCCGGGACAGGGCAATCAGCCCCAGCATTTT
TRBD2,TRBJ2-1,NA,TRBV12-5,CASGSGLAGGWNEQFF,TGTGCTAGTGGTTCGGGACTAGCGGGAGGATGGAATGAGCAGTTCTTC
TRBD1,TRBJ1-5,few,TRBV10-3,CAISEYTGGRGQPQHF,TGTGCCATCAGTGAGTATACAGGGGGCAGAGGTCAGCCCCAGCATTTT
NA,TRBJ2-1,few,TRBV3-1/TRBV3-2,CASSPPERLEQFF,TGTGCCAGCAGCCCTCCCGAGCGACTCGAGCAGTTCTTC
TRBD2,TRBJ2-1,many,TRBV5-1,CASSLVLADNEQFF,TGCGCCAGCAGCTTGGTTCTAGCGGACAATGAGCAGTTCTTC
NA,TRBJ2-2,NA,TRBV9,CASAQGAPNTGELFF,TGTGCCTCAGCCCAAGGGGCACCGAACACCGGGGAGCTGTTTTTT